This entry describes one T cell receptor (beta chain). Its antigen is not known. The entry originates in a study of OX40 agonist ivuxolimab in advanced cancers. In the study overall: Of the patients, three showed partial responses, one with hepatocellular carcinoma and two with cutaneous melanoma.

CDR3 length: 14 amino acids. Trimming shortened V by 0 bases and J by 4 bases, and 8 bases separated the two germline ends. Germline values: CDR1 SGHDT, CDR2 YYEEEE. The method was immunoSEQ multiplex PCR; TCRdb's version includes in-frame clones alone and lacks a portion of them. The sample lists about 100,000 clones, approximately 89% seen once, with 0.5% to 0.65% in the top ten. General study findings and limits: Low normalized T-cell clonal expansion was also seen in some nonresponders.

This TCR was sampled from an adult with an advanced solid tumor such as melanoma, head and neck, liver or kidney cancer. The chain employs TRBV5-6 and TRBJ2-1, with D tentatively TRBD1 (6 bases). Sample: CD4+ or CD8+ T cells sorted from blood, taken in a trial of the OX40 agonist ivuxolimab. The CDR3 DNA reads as TGTGCCAGCAGCTTGGGGACAGCGTACAATGAGCAGTTCTTC. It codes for CASSLGTAYNEQFF.